The next 15 T cell receptor beta chains were all read from a single sample in a study of cytomegalovirus exposure and HLA in healthy donors. 60 Vbeta and 13 Jbeta primers were used in PCR. Data came from immunoSEQ multiplex PCR; TCRdb stores just in-frame clones and leaves some out. The repertoire holds roughly 100,000 clones, with around two thirds as singletons. The sequenced sample was PBMCs. These TCRs come from a woman between 45 and 65 years old in good health and CMV-seronegative.

The V and J genes are TRBV19 and TRBJ1-5; 8 bases align to TRBD1. From germline, CDR1 is LNHDA and CDR2 SQIVND (reference sequence). The CDR3 consists of 13 residues. V gave up 6 bases and J gave up 4 bases; unmatched junction bases: 2. The DNA of the CDR3 is TGTGCCAGTAGGGGACAGGATAATCAGCCCCAGCATTTT. It specifies CASRGQDNQPQHF.

This clone appeared a single time. The chain recombines TRBV4-2 with TRBJ1-5; 7 nucleotides line up with TRBD1. Per germline, CDR1 LGHNA and CDR2 YNFKEQ. The CDR3 spans 15 residues. Germline trimming cut 0 bases from V and 6 bases from J; bases unmatched to any gene: 5. CDR3: CASSQEGRGVQPQHF. The CDR3 DNA is TGTGCCAGCAGCCAAGAAGGCAGGGGGGTTCAGCCCCAGCATTTT.

The chain has TRBV19 and TRBJ1-1; TRBD1 is a possible D gene (6 bases). The CDR3 totals 15 residues. Per the germline V gene, CDR1 is LNHDA and CDR2 is SQIVND (reference sequence). Trimming cost V 3 bases and J 1 base, with 12 bases left between them. CDR3 in DNA: TGTGCCAGTAGTATTCGAGGGGACACGAACACTGAAGCTTTCTTT. It translates to CASSIRGDTNTEAFF.

There are a few counts of this clone. DNA of the CDR3: TGTGCCAGCACCCTACGAGGTACTAATGAAAAACTGTTTTTT. It is translated as CASTLRGTNEKLFF. The chain combines TRBV6-6 with TRBJ1-4; D is unclear. The CDR3 consists of 14 residues. CDR1 MNHNY and CDR2 SVGAGI come from the germline V gene (reference sequence). With 7 bases removed from V and 2 bases from J, the gap between germline ends came to 11 bases.

The V call is TRBV5-8, the J call TRBJ1-2; the match to TRBD1 covers 8 bases. The CDR3 has 12 amino acids. Germline V lookup: CDR1 SGHTS, CDR2 YDEGEE. V gave up 4 bases and J gave up 4 bases; unmatched junction bases: 0. The CDR3 DNA follows: TGTGCCAGCAGCCAGGGGGCCTATGGCTACACCTTC. Translated: CASSQGAYGYTF.

This rearrangement joins TRBV25-1 to TRBJ1-2, with TRBD1 identical over 8 bases. Per germline, CDR1 MGHDK and CDR2 SYGVNS. The CDR3 sequence is 14 residues long. J gave up 3 bases and V 6 bases, and 6 bases lay outside the gene matches. CDR3 bases: TGTGCCAGCAGGGGGGACAGGCCGGACTATGGCTACACCTTC. It yields the protein CASRGDRPDYGYTF.

This clone was counted between two and nine times. V is TRBV9 and J is TRBJ2-3; 9 bases fit TRBD2. Germline CDR1 reads SGDLS; CDR2 reads YYNGEE. The CDR3 spans 16 residues. Trimming at V came to 3 bases and at J to 1 base, leaving 6 bases not matched to a gene. The CDR3 sequence: CASSALAGEGTDTQYF. CDR3 sequence (DNA): TGTGCCAGCAGCGCGTTAGCGGGAGAGGGCACAGATACGCAGTATTTT.

This clone has a handful of counts. This chain's CDR3 is CASSLAPTGQGEKLFF. The DNA of the CDR3 is TGCGCCAGCAGCTTGGCCCCGACAGGGCAAGGCGAAAAACTGTTTTTT. V is TRBV5-1 and J is TRBJ1-4, with TRBD1 matching 7 bases. In germline, CDR1 is SGHRS, CDR2 YFSETQ. The CDR3 contains 16 residues. V was pared by 0 bases and J by 8 bases, with 10 bases of the junction left unmatched.

This rearrangement joins TRBV5-4 to TRBJ1-4; 10 positions match TRBD1. V lost 2 bases to trimming and J lost 10 bases; unmatched junction nucleotides: 11. Germline values: CDR1 SGHNT, CDR2 YYREEE (reference sequence). The CDR3 loop spans 16 amino acids. In DNA form, the CDR3 reads TGTGCCAGCAGCTTAAGTATCGGGACAGGGGAGAGAAAACTGTTTTTT. Encoded protein: CASSLSIGTGERKLFF.

This clone occurred a few times. The chain combines TRBV4-3 with TRBJ2-3; 12 nucleotides align to TRBD2. With 1 base clipped from V and 4 bases from J, the junction kept 6 bases outside the gene matches. This CDR3 region has 17 residues. Germline V gene data show CDR1 as LGHNA and CDR2 as YSLEER. CDR3 in DNA: TGCGCCAGCAGCCAAGGGTCAGGACTAGCGGGACCAGATACGCAGTATTTT. Amino acids: CASSQGSGLAGPDTQYF.

This clone was detected only once. The V call is TRBV4-2, the J call TRBJ1-3; TRBD1 matches at 9 bases. V lost 0 bases, J lost 2 bases, and 5 bases stayed unmatched. The CDR3 totals 17 residues. Germline assignment: CDR1 LGHNA and CDR2 YNFKEQ. The CDR3 region is CASSQDPGDRAGNTIYF. The DNA of the CDR3 is TGTGCCAGCAGCCAAGATCCCGGGGACAGGGCTGGAAACACCATATATTTT.

V is TRBV20-1 and J is TRBJ2-3, with D maybe TRBD1 (6 bases). V shed 5 bases and J shed 6 bases, with 9 bases lying between them. The germline V gene encodes CDR1 DFQATT and CDR2 SNEGSKA (reference sequence). The CDR3 covers 11 residues. The CDR3 region has the DNA TGCAGTGCTGTAACAGGGGATACGCAGTATTTT. Encoded protein: CSAVTGDTQYF.

This clone came up a few times. The rearrangement joins TRBV28 to TRBJ1-2; 9 bases agree with TRBD1. The V gene's germline CDR1 is MDHEN and CDR2 SYDVKM. J lost 4 bases, V lost 2 bases, and 5 bases had no gene match. The CDR3 covers 15 residues. The CDR3 bases are TGTGCCAGCAGTTTAGGGACAGGGTCTAGCTATGGCTACACCTTC. The encoded protein is CASSLGTGSSYGYTF.

The chain is built from TRBV5-6 and TRBJ2-7, with 9 nucleotides matching TRBD2. Germline lookup yields CDR1 SGHDT and CDR2 YYEEEE. The V gene end was trimmed by 0 bases and the J gene end by 5 bases; junction bases not matched to a gene: 6. CDR3 length equals 15 residues. CDR3 region: CASSLGAGGAHEQYF. Here the CDR3 DNA reads TGTGCCAGCAGCTTGGGAGCGGGAGGTGCCCACGAGCAGTACTTC.

This chain links TRBV20-1 with TRBJ1-1; D unclear. V dropped 3 bases and J dropped 8 bases, with 7 bases sitting between them. The CDR3 totals 10 residues. Per germline, CDR1 DFQATT and CDR2 SNEGSKA (reference sequence). The CDR3 DNA follows: TGCAGTGCTAGCGAGAGGGAAGCTTTCTTT. This codes for CSASEREAFF.